The next 31 T cell receptor beta chains were all read from a single sample in a study of cytomegalovirus exposure and HLA in healthy donors. The PCR had 60 Vbeta and 13 Jbeta primers. Here immunoSEQ multiplex PCR was the method, and the copy in TCRdb shows in-frame clones only, minus some. The table has some 250,000 clones, around 81% seen once. The sequencing sample was made of PBMCs. These receptor sequences come from a woman aged 55-70 years in good health and CMV-seropositive.

This chain connects TRBV20-1 to TRBJ2-5; no clear D gene. The length of the CDR3 is 11 residues. Trimming left V 5 bases short and J 7 bases short, with 11 bases between. The germline V gene encodes CDR1 DFQATT and CDR2 SNEGSKA (reference sequence). CDR3: CSAPSTGTQYF. The CDR3 nucleotides are TGCAGTGCTCCCTCTACGGGGACCCAGTACTTC.

This chain uses TRBV2 with TRBJ1-4; D is perhaps TRBD1 (6 bases). Germline CDR1 SNHLY, CDR2 FYNNEI. V lost 8 bases to trimming and J lost 7 bases, with 11 bases between them. CDR3 length: 12 amino acids. Here the CDR3 reads CASVEQGEKLFF. CDR3 nucleotides: TGTGCCAGCGTAGAACAGGGTGAAAAACTGTTTTTT.

This rearrangement joins TRBV28 to TRBJ1-5, with a weak D call TRBD1 (5 bases). Trimming took off 6 bases at V and 3 bases at J, with 12 bases between the two ends. Germline assignment: CDR1 MDHEN and CDR2 SYDVKM. The CDR3 spans 14 residues. In nucleotides, the CDR3 is TGTGCCAGCAGAGGGGAGGCTTACAATCAGCCCCAGCATTTT. It is translated as CASRGEAYNQPQHF.

The rearrangement joins TRBV27 to TRBJ1-1; D is ambiguous. Germline V lookup: CDR1 MNHEY, CDR2 SMNVEV (reference sequence). Trimming shortened V by 4 bases and J by 0 bases, and 3 bases separated the two germline ends. This CDR3 comprises 12 residues. CDR3 DNA: TGTGCCAGCAGTTCAGTGAACACTGAAGCTTTCTTT. Protein: CASSSVNTEAFF.

The chain employs TRBV10-3 and TRBJ2-3; unclear D gene. The CDR3 extends over 13 amino acids. V was cut by 7 bases and J by 0 bases, with 8 bases left in between. Germline V gives CDR1 ENHRY, CDR2 SYGVKD. The CDR3 sequence: CAITTASTDTQYF. The CDR3 nucleotides read TGTGCCATCACGACTGCTAGCACAGATACGCAGTATTTT.

The chain joins TRBV7-2 to TRBJ1-1; TRBD1 might be the D (6 bases). This CDR3 is 18 amino acids long. With 2 bases removed from V and 4 bases from J, the gap between germline ends came to 23 bases. Per germline, CDR1 SGHTA and CDR2 FQGNSA. CDR3 sequence: CASSLKRAGVVVVTEAFF. As DNA, the CDR3 is TGTGCCAGCAGCTTAAAGAGGGCAGGGGTGGTGGTAGTCACTGAAGCTTTCTTT.

The rearrangement uses TRBV7-9 and TRBJ2-2; the D gene is possibly TRBD1 (7 bases). The ends were cut back, 5 bases at V and 6 bases at J, with 28 bases in the middle. The CDR3 is 19 amino acids. Germline lookup yields CDR1 SEHNR and CDR2 FQNEAQ (reference sequence). The CDR3 DNA follows: TGTGCCAGCAGCCCCTCCGAGAGGGCCAAGAGCAGGGGGGCCGGGGAGCTGTTTTTT. It is translated as CASSPSERAKSRGAGELFF.

CDR3 in amino acids: CASSEQKNTEAFF. The CDR3 DNA sequence: TGTGCCAGCAGTGAACAGAAGAACACTGAAGCTTTCTTT. The J gene is TRBJ1-1, the V gene TRBV6-1; D uncertain. The V end was cut by 2 bases, the J end by 1 base, with 5 bases between. Germline V gene data show CDR1 as MNHNS and CDR2 as SASEGT. The CDR3 runs to 13 residues.

V usage is TRBV7-9 and J usage is TRBJ2-3, with D possibly being TRBD1 (6 bases). Germline assignment: CDR1 SEHNR and CDR2 FQNEAQ (reference sequence). This CDR3 has 14 residues. V dropped 5 bases and J dropped 3 bases, with 12 bases sitting between them. The CDR3 bases are TGTGCCAGCAGCAGTAGGGGGACGACAGATACGCAGTATTTT. This encodes CASSSRGTTDTQYF.

This chain uses TRBV5-4 with TRBJ1-4; D is uncertain. The CDR3 is 12 amino acids. Germline CDR1 reads SGHNT; CDR2 reads YYREEE (reference sequence). V shed 1 base and J shed 10 bases, with 8 bases lying between them. The CDR3 DNA follows: TGTGCCAGCAGCTTGAATGCGGGAAAACTGTTTTTT. This encodes CASSLNAGKLFF.

The DNA of the CDR3 is TGTGCCAGTAGTGTGAAGCCTGCTGGAAACACCATATATTTT. Protein product: CASSVKPAGNTIYF. The chain combines TRBV19 with TRBJ1-3; D ambiguous. CDR1 is LNHDA, CDR2 SQIVND, per germline (reference sequence). CDR3 length: 14 amino acids. The V end was cut by 5 bases, the J end by 2 bases, with 10 bases between.

This clone was detected only a few times. J is TRBJ1-1 and V is TRBV19, with D unclear. Trimming took off 4 bases at V and 2 bases at J, with 2 bases between the two ends. Germline assignment: CDR1 LNHDA and CDR2 SQIVND (reference sequence). This CDR3 is 11 amino acids long. The CDR3 nucleotides read TGTGCCAGTAGTACAAACACTGAAGCTTTCTTT. This codes for CASSTNTEAFF.

V gene TRBV7-9 combines with J gene TRBJ1-5, with D maybe TRBD1 (5 bases). Germline CDR1 is SEHNR and CDR2 is FQNEAQ (reference sequence). This CDR3 has 19 amino acids. V dropped 1 base and J dropped 0 bases, with 19 bases sitting between them. The CDR3 here is CASSLDLGRRGYSNQPQHF. CDR3 in DNA: TGTGCCAGCAGCTTAGATCTGGGCAGAAGGGGATATAGCAATCAGCCCCAGCATTTT.

V gene TRBV5-1 combines with J gene TRBJ2-1; 8 nucleotides align to TRBD2. Unmatched junction bases numbered 11, after V lost 4 bases and J lost 5 bases. Germline V lookup: CDR1 SGHRS, CDR2 YFSETQ. This CDR3 has 16 residues. CDR3 coding DNA: TGCGCCAGCAGCCTCGGGTTAGGACTAGCACACAATGAGCAGTTCTTC. It encodes CASSLGLGLAHNEQFF.

CDR3 amino acids: CASSEPQGADTEAFF. The CDR3 coding sequence is TGTGCCAGCAGTGAACCCCAGGGGGCGGACACTGAAGCTTTCTTT. The J gene is TRBJ1-1, the V gene TRBV25-1, with TRBD1 matching 8 bases. V gave up 2 bases and J gave up 3 bases; unmatched junction bases: 5. Germline-derived CDR1 and CDR2 are MGHDK and SYGVNS. The length of the CDR3 is 15 residues.

Comment on this clone: Other DNA sequences in the sample encode the same CDR3. V gene TRBV5-6 combines with J gene TRBJ1-4; tentatively, D is TRBD1 (5 bases). V was pared by 6 bases and J by 7 bases, with 16 bases between. The CDR3 contains 14 residues. Germline V gene lookup returns CDR1 SGHDT and CDR2 YYEEEE. CDR3: CASTPDGGSEKLFF. Here the CDR3 DNA reads TGTGCCAGCACTCCCGACGGGGGTAGTGAAAAACTGTTTTTT.

This chain connects TRBV20-1 to TRBJ2-4; D perhaps matches TRBD1 (5 bases). The CDR3 is 11 residues long. Trimming left V 6 bases short and J 6 bases short, with 9 bases between. Looked up from germline, CDR1 is DFQATT and CDR2 is SNEGSKA (reference sequence). CDR3 loop: CSAFQGNIQYF. Written as DNA, the CDR3 is TGCAGTGCCTTCCAGGGAAACATTCAGTACTTC.

This CDR3 is CASSPWGTNYEQYF. The CDR3 DNA follows: TGTGCCAGCAGCCCGTGGGGGACTAACTACGAGCAGTACTTC. The chain recombines TRBV5-4 with TRBJ2-7; 7 bases are a match to TRBD2. Per germline, CDR1 SGHNT and CDR2 YYREEE (reference sequence). This CDR3 is 14 amino acids long. The V and J ends lost 4 bases and 3 bases, in that order; junction bases with no gene match: 7. Looking up the rest from reference TRBV5-4 and TRBJ2-7 gives the full variable domain: ETGVTQSPTHLIKTRGQQVTLRCSSQSGHNTVSWYQQALGQGPQFIFQYYREEENGRGNFPPRFSGLQFPNYSSELNVNALELDDSALYLCASSPWGTNYEQYFGPGTRLTVT.

The gene calls are TRBV27 and TRBJ1-1, with D hard to call. The ends were cut back, 1 base at V and 0 bases at J, with 6 bases in the middle. Germline CDR1 reads MNHEY; CDR2 reads SMNVEV (reference sequence). CDR3 size: 14 residues. The CDR3 spells CASSLYNVNTEAFF. CDR3 DNA: TGTGCCAGCAGTTTATACAACGTGAACACTGAAGCTTTCTTT.

The rearrangement joins TRBV5-4 to TRBJ1-2; tentative D call: TRBD1 (5 bases). Germline V gives CDR1 SGHNT, CDR2 YYREEE (reference sequence). This CDR3 is built from 14 residues. Trimming shortened V by 1 base and J by 4 bases, and 11 bases separated the two germline ends. The CDR3 DNA follows: TGTGCCAGCAGCTTGATTGACAGACGCTATGGCTACACCTTC. It is translated as CASSLIDRRYGYTF.

The V call is TRBV9, the J call TRBJ2-2; possible D gene TRBD1, 6 bases. Germline lookup yields CDR1 SGDLS and CDR2 YYNGEE. The CDR3 is made up of 15 amino acids. V was cut by 0 bases and J by 5 bases, with 11 bases left in between. CDR3 coding DNA: TGTGCCAGCAGCGTAGGACAGGTTCGGACCGGGGAGCTGTTTTTT. Its translation is CASSVGQVRTGELFF.

The rearrangement uses TRBV5-4 and TRBJ1-4, with 9 positions matching TRBD1. The V and J ends lost 0 bases and 10 bases, in that order; junction bases with no gene match: 4. The CDR3 has 14 residues. Looked up from germline, CDR1 is SGHNT and CDR2 is YYREEE (reference sequence). In nucleotides, the CDR3 is TGTGCCAGCAGCTTGGAACAGGGGGCGAGAAAACTGTTTTTT. Protein sequence: CASSLEQGARKLFF.

The chain recombines TRBV6-1 with TRBJ2-7; tentatively, D is TRBD1 (6 bases). This CDR3 comprises 15 residues. The germline V gene encodes CDR1 MNHNS and CDR2 SASEGT. Trimming removed 6 bases from V and 0 bases from J, with 15 bases in between. CDR3 region: CASSELDRVSYEQYF. The DNA for the CDR3 is TGTGCCAGCAGCGAATTGGACAGAGTCTCCTACGAGCAGTACTTC.

The chain is built from TRBV5-6 and TRBJ1-1, with a tentative D call TRBD1 (6 bases). CDR1 and CDR2 from the germline V gene are SGHDT and YYEEEE. The V end lost 4 bases, the J end lost 0 bases, and 10 bases lay between the germline ends. The CDR3 has 14 amino acids. Written as DNA, the CDR3 is TGTGCCAGCAGCACCGGGGGGCTGAACACTGAAGCTTTCTTT. It specifies CASSTGGLNTEAFF. The whole variable domain, filled in from reference TRBV5-6 and TRBJ1-1, reads DAGVTQSPTHLIKTRGQQVTLRCSPKSGHDTVSWYQQALGQGPQFIFQYYEEEERQRGNFPDRFSGHQFPNYSSELNVNALLLGDSALYLCASSTGGLNTEAFFGQGTRLTVV.

This clone was detected only a few times. The V and J genes are TRBV5-1 and TRBJ2-3; D may be TRBD1 (5 bases). Germline V gives CDR1 SGHRS, CDR2 YFSETQ. CDR3 length equals 16 residues. V was cut by 4 bases and J by 1 base, with 16 bases left in between. CDR3 in DNA: TGCGCCAGCAGCAGCTCAGGGCAGGGCGGCACAGATACGCAGTATTTT. Encoded protein: CASSSSGQGGTDTQYF.

The gene calls are TRBV7-9 and TRBJ1-3; TRBD1 matches at 8 bases. The V gene end was trimmed by 4 bases and the J gene end by 2 bases; junction bases not matched to a gene: 4. CDR3 size: 15 residues. Germline assignment: CDR1 SEHNR and CDR2 FQNEAQ (reference sequence). CDR3 amino acids: CASSSSDRAGNTIYF. The CDR3 DNA sequence: TGTGCCAGCAGCTCATCGGACAGGGCTGGAAACACCATATATTTT.

The chain combines TRBV2 with TRBJ1-3; 7 bases align to TRBD1. Trimming removed 1 base from V and 4 bases from J; junction bases left unmatched: 4. CDR1 is SNHLY and CDR2 is FYNNEI in the germline V gene. The CDR3 is 15 amino acids. CDR3 region: CASSEGQGVGNTIYF. The DNA for the CDR3 is TGTGCCAGCAGTGAAGGGCAGGGGGTCGGAAACACCATATATTTT.

The chain carries TRBV9 and TRBJ2-7; 10 bases map to TRBD1. V shed 1 base and J 3 bases; nucleotides not matched to a gene: 4. Germline-derived CDR1 and CDR2 are SGDLS and YYNGEE. The CDR3 has 15 residues. This CDR3 reads CASSVSGTGDYEQYF. The CDR3 region has the DNA TGTGCCAGCAGCGTATCCGGGACAGGGGACTACGAGCAGTACTTC.

This clone was observed a few times. The chain couples TRBV4-2 to TRBJ2-2, with D possibly matching TRBD2 (6 bases). The CDR3 is 14 residues long. V lost 4 bases, J lost 6 bases, and 12 bases lay in between. In germline, CDR1 is LGHNA, CDR2 YNFKEQ. The CDR3 loop is CASSPTPGAGELFF. The CDR3 DNA sequence: TGTGCCAGCAGCCCCACACCGGGGGCCGGGGAGCTGTTTTTT.

The genes are TRBV27 and TRBJ1-1, with a weak D call TRBD1 (5 bases). This CDR3 spans 13 amino acids. Germline V CDR1 and CDR2: MNHEY, SMNVEV (reference sequence). Trimming shortened V by 0 bases and J by 6 bases, and 8 bases separated the two germline ends. CDR3 nucleotides: TGTGCCAGCAGTTTATCGCAGGGCTCTGAAGCTTTCTTT. Translation gives CASSLSQGSEAFF.

The chain couples TRBV5-1 to TRBJ2-1, with 9 bases fitting TRBD1. The CDR3 sequence is 16 residues long. The germline V gene encodes CDR1 SGHRS and CDR2 YFSETQ. The junction had 8 bases not matched to a gene; V was cut back by 4 bases and J by 3 bases. CDR3: CASSLRGTGNYNEQFF. CDR3 nucleotides: TGCGCCAGCAGCCTGCGTGGGACAGGGAACTACAATGAGCAGTTCTTC.